A single sample is the source of the 2 T cell receptor beta chains below, sequenced in a study of graft-versus-host responses after intestinal transplantation. Using immunoSEQ multiplex PCR, the repertoire was profiled, and TCRdb retains in-frame clones only, with some absent. Found here are 80,000 to 95,000 clones, about 87% of them singletons; the top ten hold roughly 0.3%. These receptors have no known antigen. Sequenced material: unstimulated CD4+ T cells sorted from spleen or lymph node cells, taken before transplant. The source is a human donor who was the organ donor for an intestinal transplant.

With regard to this clone: The sample carries other DNA sequences with the same CDR3. The V gene is TRBV7-3, the J gene TRBJ2-3; perhaps TRBD1 as D (5 bases). Germline V gene lookup returns CDR1 SGHTA and CDR2 FQGTGA. There are 14 residues in the CDR3. The V end was cut by 0 bases, the J end by 1 base, with 5 bases between. The CDR3 DNA sequence: TGTGCCAGCAGCTTAACAGGGGGCACAGATACGCAGTATTTT. Its translation is CASSLTGGTDTQYF.

The V and J genes are TRBV4-3 and TRBJ2-1; 9 bases are a match to TRBD2. Germline loops: CDR1 LGHNA, CDR2 YSLEER. The V and J ends lost 4 bases and 0 bases, in that order; junction bases with no gene match: 4. CDR3 length: 16 residues. The CDR3, as DNA: TGCGCCAGCAGCCGACTAGCGGCTAACTCCTACAATGAGCAGTTCTTC. As protein: CASSRLAANSYNEQFF.